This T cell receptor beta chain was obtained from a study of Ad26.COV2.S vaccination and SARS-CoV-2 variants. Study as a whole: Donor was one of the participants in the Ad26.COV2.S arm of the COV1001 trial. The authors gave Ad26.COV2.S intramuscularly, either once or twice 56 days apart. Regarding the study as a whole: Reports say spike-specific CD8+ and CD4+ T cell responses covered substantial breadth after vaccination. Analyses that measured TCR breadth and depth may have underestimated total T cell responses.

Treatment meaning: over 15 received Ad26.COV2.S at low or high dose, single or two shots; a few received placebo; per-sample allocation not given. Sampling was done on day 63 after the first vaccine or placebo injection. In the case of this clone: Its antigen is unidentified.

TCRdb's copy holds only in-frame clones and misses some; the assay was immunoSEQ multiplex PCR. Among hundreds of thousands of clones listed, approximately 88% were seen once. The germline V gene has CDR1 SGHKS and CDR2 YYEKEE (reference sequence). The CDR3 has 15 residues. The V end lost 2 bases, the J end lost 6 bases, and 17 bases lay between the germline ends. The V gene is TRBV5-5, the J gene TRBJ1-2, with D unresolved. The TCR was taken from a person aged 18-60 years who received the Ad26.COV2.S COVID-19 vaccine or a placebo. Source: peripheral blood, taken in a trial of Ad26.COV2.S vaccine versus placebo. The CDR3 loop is CASSLLRRSKNGYTF. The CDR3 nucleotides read TGTGCCAGCAGCTTACTCCGGAGGTCCAAAAATGGCTACACCTTC. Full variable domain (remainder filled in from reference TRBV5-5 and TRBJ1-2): DAGVTQSPTHLIKTRGQQVTLRCSPISGHKSVSWYQQVLGQGPQFIFQYYEKEERGRGNFPDRFSARQFPNYSSELNVNALLLGDSALYLCASSLLRRSKNGYTFGSGTRLTVV.